The sequence of this T cell receptor (beta chain) was determined in a study of OX40 agonist ivuxolimab in advanced cancers. Study overall: At 0.01 to 10 mg/kg, ivuxolimab was administered intravenously to patients every 2 weeks. A male proportion of 70% to 90% was recorded, with mean age approximately 57 years and range about 23 to 80. Study results and limitations: The mean number of expanded clones was higher in CD8+ T cells than in CD4+. CD4+ and CD8+ blood T cells expanded clonally by week 6 at 0.1 to 3.0 mg/kg.

This table comes from immunoSEQ multiplex PCR, and its TCRdb copy is limited to in-frame clones, with some not included. The data show 45,000 to 60,000 clones, with just under 95% seen just once and 24% held by the top ten. On this clone itself: What it binds is unknown.

The CDR3 contains 16 residues. V gave up 4 bases and J gave up 1 base, with 16 bases separating them. Germline values: CDR1 MDHEN, CDR2 SYDVKM. The receptor was isolated from an adult with an advanced solid tumor such as melanoma, head and neck, liver or kidney cancer. This chain links TRBV28 with TRBJ2-5, with D possibly TRBD1 on 5 matching bases. The sample in question was CD4+ or CD8+ T cells sorted from blood, obtained in a trial of the OX40 agonist ivuxolimab. This CDR3 is CASSSSRQLFQETQYF. The CDR3 bases are TGTGCCAGCAGTTCATCGAGACAGCTATTCCAAGAGACCCAGTACTTC.